This paragraph reports one T cell receptor beta chain. There is no known antigen for this receptor. The record has no base qualities; no much larger clone is one base away. The sample's time point label is to be understood as: less than five weeks on oral tofacitinib. Read against the paper, the sample's treatment or condition label means: oral pan-JAK inhibitor, 5-10 mg twice daily. Lesional scalp punch biopsies and peripheral blood were collected from alopecia areata patients. PBMCs were isolated by density centrifugation and stained for CD3, CD4 and CD8, and CD4+ and CD8+ T cells were sorted on a FACSAria. This sample was included in a study of CD8+ T cells in alopecia areata (dated by TCRdb to the late 2010s). For context, the study as a whole: The treated patients, all with moderate-to-severe alopecia areata, were enrolled in an open-label pilot trial of oral tofacitinib given at 5 to 10 mg twice daily. Tofacitinib was given for 6 to 18 months, followed by 6 months of follow-up off drug to assess delayed response and recurrence. Disease severity in treated patients was measured with the SALT score, which quantifies the percentage of affected scalp surface area. High-throughput TCRbeta sequencing was used to examine T cell clonal expansion in alopecia areata in both the C3H/HeJ mouse model and human patients. In humans, TCRbeta sequencing was performed on scalp tissue and on sorted CD4+ and CD8+ peripheral blood T cells from healthy controls and from patients with patchy or totalis/universalis alopecia areata. Biopsies were taken from tofacitinib-treated patients at baseline and again at 4 and 24 weeks into treatment, and several of those patients also had a later scalp biopsy. Clonality in the scalp was compared among normal scalp (n=4), patchy alopecia areata scalp (n=8), and alopecia totalis/universalis scalp (n=8). RNA was extracted with the PAXgene miRNA kit for fixed scalp, the miRNeasy kit for PBMCs, and the RNeasy kit for mouse skin. Amplification of TCRbeta CDR3 regions was done by immunoSEQ multiplex PCR using 35 Vbeta forward primers and 13 Jbeta reverse primers. What the study reported, not specific to this receptor: Unlike mouse skin, where gammadelta T cells dominate, normal human skin contains resident alphabeta T cells that get sequenced too, which complicates analysis of the scalp TCR repertoire. Lesional scalp, especially in alopecia totalis/universalis, showed higher clonality and more expanded CD8+ clones than normal scalp, suggesting antigenic drive. Shared TCR sequences between patients were less evident than in mice, which may be partly attributable to HLA diversity in the patient population. Many expanded lesional clones were found to persist in scalp and blood during tofacitinib treatment, and relapse after treatment cessation may be partly explained by this persistence. Tofacitinib significantly lowered scalp clonality and the number of expanded CD8+ clones among the top 100 scalp clones. Because the treated cohort was small and had only one nonresponder, larger studies are needed to examine links between baseline CD8+ expansion and response.

Receptor amplification or capture employed the immunoSEQ multiplex PCR assay. For TCR sequencing, RNA was extracted from every sample and reverse transcribed into cDNA to serve as template. First-strand cDNA was synthesized with SuperScript III using a 2:1 mix of oligo-dT and random hexamers. A synthetic immune receptor repertoire was used to assess amplification bias, and residual bias was removed computationally. The original methods were these. Raw reads were preprocessed to remove errors, and CDR3 was defined by IMGT conventions from the conserved cysteine to phenylalanine. Clonality was computed as 1 minus the Shannon entropy, with the entropy normalized by log2 of the number of productive unique TCRs. Whether each scalp clone was CD4 or CD8 was inferred by checking scalp TCRbeta sequences against the CD4 and CD8 repertoires from sorted blood. As stored in TCRdb, this immuneACCESS dataset retains in-frame rearrangements with V and J assigned. A fraction of the clones does not appear; measured against another copy, unresolved V genes explain less than half of the discrepancy, and the remainder lacks a known reason. V and J calls and clone size follow that table, whereas D and trimming were derived from the DNA. A total of 200,000 to 250,000 clones appear in this sample, about three fifths of them only once. Roughly 4.2% of the sample is taken by the ten largest.

Its CDR3 holds 14 amino acids, cysteine through phenylalanine. The only DNA kept is the CDR3, 42 bases in frame from the first base. In the germline V gene (reference sequence), CDR1 corresponds to SEHNR and CDR2 to FQNEAQ. The germline ends are 14 bases apart after V is trimmed by 1 base and J by 8 bases. Recombination connected TRBV7-9 to TRBJ1-2, with an unclear D gene assignment. Sequenced here: CD4+ T cells sorted from blood, sampled at week 4, from a patient treated with tofacitinib. The TCR comes from a human donor with alopecia areata. The DNA is TGTGCCAGCAGCTTAGGTGATTCGTTGAGCGGCTACACCTTC. It encodes CASSLGDSLSGYTF. This CDR3, with the reference TRBV7-9 and TRBJ1-2 proteins standing in past its ends, gives the full variable domain DTGVSQNPRHKITKRGQNVTFRCDPISEHNRLYWYRQTLGQGPEFLTYFQNEAQLEKSRLLSDRFSAERPKGSFSTLEIQRTEQGDSAMYLCASSLGDSLSGYTFGSGTRLTVV.